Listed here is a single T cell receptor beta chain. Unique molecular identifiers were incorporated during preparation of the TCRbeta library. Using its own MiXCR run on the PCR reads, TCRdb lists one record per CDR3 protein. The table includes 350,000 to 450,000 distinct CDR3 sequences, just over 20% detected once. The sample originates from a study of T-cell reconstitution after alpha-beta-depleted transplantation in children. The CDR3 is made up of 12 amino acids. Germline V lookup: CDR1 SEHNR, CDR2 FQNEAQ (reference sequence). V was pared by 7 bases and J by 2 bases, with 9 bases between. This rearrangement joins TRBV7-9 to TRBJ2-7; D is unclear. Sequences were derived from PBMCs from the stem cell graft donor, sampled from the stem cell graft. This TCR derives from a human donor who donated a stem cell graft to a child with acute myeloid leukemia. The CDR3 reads CASTTSAYEQYF. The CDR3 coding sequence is TGTGCCAGCACCACGTCCGCCTACGAGCAGTACTTC.